Each of the 5 T cell receptor beta chains below was sequenced from the same sample in a study of blood T cell repertoires in COVID-19. The assay was immunoSEQ multiplex PCR, and TCRdb's table has in-frame clones only and misses some. The repertoire consists of around 210,000 clones, with under 90% occurring once and the leading ten covering 7.8%. The sequencing sample was made of peripheral blood. These receptors came from a woman of 80 years or more with COVID-19, enrolled during active disease.

The rearrangement joins TRBV19 to TRBJ2-1; 10 bases agree with TRBD2. Per the germline V gene, CDR1 is LNHDA and CDR2 is SQIVND (reference sequence). The CDR3 has 16 amino acids. The V segment lost 1 base and the J segment 7 bases; nucleotides outside the gene matches: 7. CDR3 in DNA: TGTGCCAGTAGTATAGGGCGGAGCGGGGGGGGTAATGAGCAGTTCTTC. Protein sequence: CASSIGRSGGGNEQFF.

This clone turned up a few times. V usage is TRBV5-1 and J usage is TRBJ1-1; D gene ambiguous. The CDR3 is 14 amino acids. V was cut by 4 bases and J by 0 bases, with 10 bases left in between. Germline V gene sequence: CDR1 SGHRS, CDR2 YFSETQ. CDR3 sequence reads: CASSPDTLNTEAFF. The CDR3 coding sequence is TGCGCCAGCAGCCCTGACACCCTGAACACTGAAGCTTTCTTT.

There are many counts of this clone. The V and J genes are TRBV9 and TRBJ1-6; no clear D. V lost 5 bases, J lost 0 bases, and 9 bases lay in between. Germline CDR1 reads SGDLS; CDR2 reads YYNGEE. The CDR3 sequence is 15 residues long. Written as DNA, the CDR3 is TGTGCCAGCAGGGCAGGCAGCTCCTATAATTCACCCCTCCACTTT. Amino acid sequence: CASRAGSSYNSPLHF.

The chain combines TRBV4-2 with TRBJ1-2, with D hard to call. The length of the CDR3 is 14 residues. Looked up from germline, CDR1 is LGHNA and CDR2 is YNFKEQ. Trimming took 0 bases from V and 4 from J, leaving 9 bases between them. The CDR3 region is CASSQELGVYGYTF. The CDR3, as DNA: TGTGCCAGCAGCCAAGAGTTGGGCGTCTATGGCTACACCTTC.

This clone has more than one count but fewer than ten. The chain recombines TRBV7-9 with TRBJ1-4; 7 bases map to TRBD1. Germline values: CDR1 SEHNR, CDR2 FQNEAQ (reference sequence). CDR3 length: 16 amino acids. The junction had 9 bases not matched to a gene; V was cut back by 5 bases and J by 3 bases. CDR3 sequence reads: CASSTLEGQPNEKLFF. The CDR3 DNA reads as TGTGCCAGCAGCACCCTCGAGGGACAGCCTAATGAAAAACTGTTTTTT.